The 16 T cell receptor beta chains in this list originate from one sample, sequenced in a study of blood T cell repertoires in COVID-19. The repertoire was sequenced with immunoSEQ multiplex PCR; TCRdb's copy has only in-frame clones and lacks some. The sample yields approximately 290,000 clones, around 90% seen once. Sequenced material: PBMCs or T cells enriched from blood (not recorded which). The receptor source for this set is a woman in her thirties who had recovered from COVID-19.

This chain joins TRBV14 and TRBJ2-5; TRBD1 aligns across 11 bases. CDR1 is SGHDN and CDR2 is FVKESK in the germline V gene. This CDR3 is built from 15 residues. The J segment lost 5 bases and the V segment lost 1 base, leaving 3 bases of the junction unmatched. The chain's CDR3 is CASSQGTGGIETQYF. Written as DNA, the CDR3 is TGTGCCAGCAGCCAAGGGACAGGGGGCATTGAGACCCAGTACTTC.

The J gene is TRBJ2-2, the V gene TRBV28, with 7 bases that match TRBD1. The CDR3 is 14 residues long. With V trimmed by 6 bases and J by 1 base, 2 bases remained unmatched. Germline CDR1 MDHEN, CDR2 SYDVKM. CDR3: CASRWDRNTGELFF. The CDR3 DNA sequence: TGTGCCAGCAGGTGGGACAGGAACACCGGGGAGCTGTTTTTT.

J is TRBJ2-1 and V is TRBV9; 8 nucleotides match TRBD2. V lost 0 bases to trimming and J lost 9 bases; unmatched junction nucleotides: 8. This CDR3 is 15 amino acids long. Germline CDR1 is SGDLS and CDR2 is YYNGEE. The CDR3 DNA follows: TGTGCCAGCAGCGTAGATGGGACTAGTATCGGTGAGCAGTTCTTC. Its translation: CASSVDGTSIGEQFF.

This clone was counted many times. The chain joins TRBV30 to TRBJ1-2, with TRBD1 identical over 9 bases. Germline V gene lookup returns CDR1 GTSNPN and CDR2 SVGIG (reference sequence). Unmatched junction bases numbered 17, after V lost 4 bases and J lost 8 bases. This CDR3 has 16 amino acids. The CDR3 reads CAWNRDRVHSLLGYTF. Written as DNA, the CDR3 is TGTGCCTGGAACCGGGACAGGGTCCACTCGCTTTTAGGCTACACCTTC.

The chain recombines TRBV4-1 with TRBJ1-6, with a weak D call TRBD1 (5 bases). The germline V and J ends were trimmed by 0 bases and 10 bases, with 16 bases remaining between them. The germline V gene encodes CDR1 MGHRA and CDR2 YSYEKL. The CDR3 spans 16 residues. The CDR3 loop reads CASSQDPGPRGSPLHF. As DNA, the CDR3 is TGCGCCAGCAGCCAAGATCCGGGGCCGCGGGGGTCACCCCTCCACTTT.

The chain employs TRBV10-3 and TRBJ2-3; 10 bases map to TRBD2. Germline V gives CDR1 ENHRY, CDR2 SYGVKD. J was trimmed by 0 bases and V by 7 bases; bases with no gene match: 10. The CDR3 covers 17 residues. CDR3 nucleotides: TGTGCCATCACCGCTTGGACTAGCGGCTCTAGCACAGATACGCAGTATTTT. This sequence encodes CAITAWTSGSSTDTQYF.

The chain links TRBV7-2 to TRBJ2-7, with 11 bases identical to TRBD1. Per germline, CDR1 SGHTA and CDR2 FQGNSA. Germline trimming cut 4 bases from V and 4 bases from J; bases unmatched to any gene: 6. This CDR3 region has 15 residues. The CDR3 nucleotides are TGTGCCAGCAGCTATGGACAGGGGGCGCCGTACGAGCAGTACTTC. Amino acids: CASSYGQGAPYEQYF.

This rearrangement joins TRBV25-1 to TRBJ1-2; TRBD1 matches at 7 bases. The ends lost 2 bases at V and 3 bases at J; junction bases unmatched: 9. There are 16 residues in the CDR3. The germline V gene encodes CDR1 MGHDK and CDR2 SYGVNS. CDR3 sequence reads: CASSERTTGPDYGYTF. The CDR3 nucleotides read TGTGCCAGCAGTGAACGGACGACAGGGCCCGACTATGGCTACACCTTC.

The chain carries TRBV20-1 and TRBJ2-5, with D tentatively TRBD1 (6 bases). The ends were cut back, 3 bases at V and 9 bases at J, with 11 bases in the middle. The germline CDR1 and CDR2 sequences are DFQATT and SNEGSKA (reference sequence). The CDR3 has 11 amino acids. CDR3 protein: CSASWDNAQYF. The DNA of the CDR3 is TGCAGTGCTAGTTGGGACAACGCCCAGTACTTC.

V and J are TRBV7-2 and TRBJ1-2, with a possible D match to TRBD1 (6 bases). Germline lookup yields CDR1 SGHTA and CDR2 FQGNSA. The CDR3 totals 15 residues. V dropped 5 bases and J dropped 5 bases, with 18 bases sitting between them. This CDR3 reads CASSTSRTENYGYTF. Written as DNA, the CDR3 is TGTGCCAGCAGCACGTCCCGGACAGAAAATTATGGCTACACCTTC.

The chain recombines TRBV30 with TRBJ2-1, with TRBD1 as a possible D gene (6 bases). V lost 1 base and J lost 6, with 7 bases in between. CDR3 length equals 12 residues. Germline loops: CDR1 GTSNPN, CDR2 SVGIG (reference sequence). The CDR3 DNA follows: TGTGCCTGGAGTGCGGACAGCAATGAGCAGTTCTTC. Translating it yields CAWSADSNEQFF.

The gene calls are TRBV5-5 and TRBJ1-1, with D unclear. V gave up 0 bases and J gave up 13 bases, with 19 bases separating them. The CDR3 sequence is 14 residues long. Germline lookup yields CDR1 SGHKS and CDR2 YYEKEE (reference sequence). CDR3 coding DNA: TGTGCCAGCAGCTTGGGGGCAGAATCCAAGAAGGATTTCTTT. This encodes CASSLGAESKKDFF.

V and J are TRBV30 and TRBJ1-1; TRBD1 is a possible D gene (5 bases). CDR3 size: 14 residues. The germline CDR1 and CDR2 sequences are GTSNPN and SVGIG (reference sequence). The V gene lost 0 bases and the J gene lost 3 bases, with 11 bases spanning the gap. DNA of the CDR3: TGTGCCTGGAGTGTCGGCAGGGAGGACACTGAAGCTTTCTTT. This sequence encodes CAWSVGREDTEAFF.

This clone occurred once. This rearrangement joins TRBV14 to TRBJ2-7; D call uncertain. This CDR3 comprises 13 residues. V lost 1 base and J lost 6, with 10 bases in between. In germline, CDR1 is SGHDN, CDR2 FVKESK. CDR3 DNA sequence: TGTGCCAGCAGCCAAGGGTTTGGGCCCGAGCAGTACTTC. Its protein product is CASSQGFGPEQYF.

The genes are TRBV5-1 and TRBJ2-1, with 9 bases lining up with TRBD2. V dropped 4 bases and J dropped 3; count of bases not matched to a gene: 11. Germline CDR1 SGHRS, CDR2 YFSETQ. The CDR3 is 17 amino acids. CDR3 nucleotide sequence: TGCGCCAGCAGCGCCACCGCCGGGACTAGCTTCTACAATGAGCAGTTCTTC. Its translation is CASSATAGTSFYNEQFF.

The chain joins TRBV27 to TRBJ1-1, with D perhaps matching TRBD1 (5 bases). V lost 6 bases and J lost 5, with 19 bases in between. The V gene's germline CDR1 is MNHEY and CDR2 SMNVEV (reference sequence). The CDR3 has 15 residues. CDR3 sequence: CASREAGRQWTEAFF. CDR3 sequence (DNA): TGTGCCAGCAGAGAAGCAGGGCGGCAGTGGACTGAAGCTTTCTTT.